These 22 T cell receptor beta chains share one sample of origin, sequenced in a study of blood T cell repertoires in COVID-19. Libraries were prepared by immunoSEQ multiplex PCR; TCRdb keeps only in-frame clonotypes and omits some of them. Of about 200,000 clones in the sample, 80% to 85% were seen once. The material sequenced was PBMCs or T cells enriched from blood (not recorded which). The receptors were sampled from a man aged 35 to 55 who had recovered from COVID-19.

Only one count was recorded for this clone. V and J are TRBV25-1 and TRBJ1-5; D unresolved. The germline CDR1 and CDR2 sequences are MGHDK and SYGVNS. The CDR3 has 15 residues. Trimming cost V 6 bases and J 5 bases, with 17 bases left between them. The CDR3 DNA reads TGTGCCAGCAGCCCCACATCCTTCATGGATCAGCCCCAGCATTTT. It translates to CASSPTSFMDQPQHF.

The chain's CDR3 is CASSQEEAGWGRVSPNTEAFF. The CDR3 coding sequence is TGTGCCAGCAGCCAAGAGGAGGCAGGCTGGGGTCGGGTTTCACCGAACACTGAAGCTTTCTTT. The chain joins TRBV4-2 to TRBJ1-1; D gene uncertain. Deletions cut 0 bases from V and 1 base from J, with 27 bases between. The CDR3 sequence is 21 residues long. Germline V gene data show CDR1 as LGHNA and CDR2 as YNFKEQ.

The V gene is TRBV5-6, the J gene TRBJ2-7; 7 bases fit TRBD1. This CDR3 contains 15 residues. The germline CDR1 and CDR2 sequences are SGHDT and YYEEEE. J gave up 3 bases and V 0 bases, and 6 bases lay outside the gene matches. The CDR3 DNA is TGTGCCAGCAGCTTGGTTCGAGGGGGCGGCTACGAGCAGTACTTC. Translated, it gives CASSLVRGGGYEQYF.

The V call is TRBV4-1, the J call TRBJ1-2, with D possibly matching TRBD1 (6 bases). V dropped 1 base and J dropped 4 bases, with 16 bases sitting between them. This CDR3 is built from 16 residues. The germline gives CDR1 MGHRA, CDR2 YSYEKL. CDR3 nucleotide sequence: TGCGCCAGCAGCCAAGGCCCCAAAGGACAGAGCTATGGCTACACCTTC. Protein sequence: CASSQGPKGQSYGYTF.

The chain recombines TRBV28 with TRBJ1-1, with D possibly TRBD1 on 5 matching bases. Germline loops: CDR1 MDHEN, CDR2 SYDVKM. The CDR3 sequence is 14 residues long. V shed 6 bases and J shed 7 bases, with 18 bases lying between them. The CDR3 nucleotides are TGTGCCAGCAGGGGGGGACGGCGGAACGTTGAAGCTTTCTTT. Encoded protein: CASRGGRRNVEAFF.

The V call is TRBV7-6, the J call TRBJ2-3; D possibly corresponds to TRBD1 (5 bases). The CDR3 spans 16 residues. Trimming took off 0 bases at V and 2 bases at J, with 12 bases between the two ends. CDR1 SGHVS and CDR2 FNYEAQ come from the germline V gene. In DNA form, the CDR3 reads TGTGCCAGCAGCTTAGCAACCGGCAGGGTCACAGATACGCAGTATTTT. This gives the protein CASSLATGRVTDTQYF.

CDR3 amino acids: CASTPRGLLDTQYF. CDR3 in DNA: TGTGCCAGCACACCGCGGGGGCTTCTCGATACGCAGTATTTT. This sequence joins TRBV28 and TRBJ2-3, with D possibly being TRBD2 (7 bases). Trimming pared 7 bases from V and 6 bases from J, leaving 17 bases between. This CDR3 is built from 14 residues. Germline V gene sequence: CDR1 MDHEN, CDR2 SYDVKM.

CDR3 amino acids: CASSLVRGLNNEQFF. CDR3 coding DNA: TGCGCCAGCAGCTTGGTACGGGGTCTTAACAATGAGCAGTTCTTC. The rearrangement joins TRBV5-1 to TRBJ2-1; weak D call: TRBD2 (5 bases). Trimming took off 0 bases at V and 5 bases at J, with 12 bases between the two ends. CDR3 length equals 15 residues. CDR1 is SGHRS and CDR2 is YFSETQ in the germline V gene.

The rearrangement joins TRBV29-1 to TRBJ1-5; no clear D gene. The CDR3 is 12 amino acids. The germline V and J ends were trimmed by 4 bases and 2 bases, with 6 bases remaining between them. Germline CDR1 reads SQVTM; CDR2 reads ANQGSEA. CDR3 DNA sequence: TGCAGCGTTGTTAGTGGCAATCAGCCCCAGCATTTT. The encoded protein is CSVVSGNQPQHF.

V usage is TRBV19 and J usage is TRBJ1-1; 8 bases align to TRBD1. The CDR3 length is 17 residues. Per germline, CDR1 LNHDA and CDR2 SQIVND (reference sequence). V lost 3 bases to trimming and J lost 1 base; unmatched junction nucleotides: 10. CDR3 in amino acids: CASSIKAGGEWNTEAFF. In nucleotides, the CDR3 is TGTGCCAGTAGTATTAAGGCAGGGGGCGAGTGGAACACTGAAGCTTTCTTT.

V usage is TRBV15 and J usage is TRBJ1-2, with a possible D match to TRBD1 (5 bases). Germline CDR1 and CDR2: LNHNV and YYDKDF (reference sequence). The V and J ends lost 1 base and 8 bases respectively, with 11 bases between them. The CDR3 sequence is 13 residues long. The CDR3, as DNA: TGTGCCACCAGCAGAGGGGCCGGGGGAGGCTACACCTTC. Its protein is CATSRGAGGGYTF.

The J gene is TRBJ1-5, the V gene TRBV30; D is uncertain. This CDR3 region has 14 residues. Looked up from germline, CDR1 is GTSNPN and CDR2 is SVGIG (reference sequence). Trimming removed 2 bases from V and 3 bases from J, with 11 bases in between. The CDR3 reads CAWSRGGFNQPQHF. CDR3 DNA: TGTGCCTGGAGTCGAGGAGGGTTCAATCAGCCCCAGCATTTT. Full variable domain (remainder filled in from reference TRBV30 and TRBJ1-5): SQTIHQWPATLVQPVGSPLSLECTVEGTSNPNLYWYRQAAGRGLQLLFYSVGIGQISSEVPQNLSASRPQDRQFILSSKKLLLSDSGFYLCAWSRGGFNQPQHFGDGTRLSIL.

In DNA form, the CDR3 reads TGTGCCAGCAGCATGACAACAGGGAGAAATACGCAGTATTTT. Its translation is CASSMTTGRNTQYF. This chain connects TRBV28 to TRBJ2-3, with D possibly being TRBD1 (6 bases). V was clipped by 6 bases and J by 7 bases, with 17 bases between them. This CDR3 comprises 14 residues. Germline CDR1 MDHEN, CDR2 SYDVKM.

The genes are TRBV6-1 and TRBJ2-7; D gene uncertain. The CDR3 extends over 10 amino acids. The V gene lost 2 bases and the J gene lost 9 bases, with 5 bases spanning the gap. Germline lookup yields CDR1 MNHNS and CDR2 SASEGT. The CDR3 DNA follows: TGTGCCAGCAGTGAAACTTTGCAGTACTTC. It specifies CASSETLQYF.

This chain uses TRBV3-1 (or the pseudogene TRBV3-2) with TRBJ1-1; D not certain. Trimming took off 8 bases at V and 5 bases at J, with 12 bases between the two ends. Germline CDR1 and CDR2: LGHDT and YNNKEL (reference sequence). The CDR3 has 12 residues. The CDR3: CASLSEGTEAFF. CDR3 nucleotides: TGTGCCAGCCTGTCGGAGGGTACTGAAGCTTTCTTT.

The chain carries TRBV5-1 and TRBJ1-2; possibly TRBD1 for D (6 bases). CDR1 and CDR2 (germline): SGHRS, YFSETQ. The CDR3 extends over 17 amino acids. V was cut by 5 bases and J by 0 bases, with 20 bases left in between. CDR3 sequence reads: CASSTVGWGPSNYGYTF. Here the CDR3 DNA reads TGCGCCAGCAGTACTGTTGGGTGGGGGCCTTCTAACTATGGCTACACCTTC.

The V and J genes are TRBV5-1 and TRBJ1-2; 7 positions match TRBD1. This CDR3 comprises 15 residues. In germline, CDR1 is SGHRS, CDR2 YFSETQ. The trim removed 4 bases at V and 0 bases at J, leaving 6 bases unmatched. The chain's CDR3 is CASSRGDSANYGYTF. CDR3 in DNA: TGCGCCAGCAGCCGAGGGGACAGTGCTAACTATGGCTACACCTTC.

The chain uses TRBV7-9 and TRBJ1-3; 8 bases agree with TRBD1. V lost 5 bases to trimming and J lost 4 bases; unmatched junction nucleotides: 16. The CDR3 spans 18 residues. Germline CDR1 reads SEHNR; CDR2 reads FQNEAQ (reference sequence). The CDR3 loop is CASSPGQGRALGGNTIYF. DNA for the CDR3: TGTGCCAGCAGCCCCGGACAGGGCCGGGCGCTAGGAGGAAACACCATATATTTT.

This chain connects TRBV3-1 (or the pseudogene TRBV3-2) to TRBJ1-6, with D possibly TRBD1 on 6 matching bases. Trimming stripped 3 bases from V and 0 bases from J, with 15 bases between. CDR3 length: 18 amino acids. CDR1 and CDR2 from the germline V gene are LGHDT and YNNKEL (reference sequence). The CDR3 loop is CASSHRGLPSSYNSPLHF. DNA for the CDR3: TGTGCCAGCAGCCACAGGGGCTTACCTAGCTCCTATAATTCACCCCTCCACTTT.

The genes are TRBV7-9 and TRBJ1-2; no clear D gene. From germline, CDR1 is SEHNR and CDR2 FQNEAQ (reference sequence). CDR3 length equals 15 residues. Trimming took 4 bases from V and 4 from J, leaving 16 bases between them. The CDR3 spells CASSSGRRNPYGYTF. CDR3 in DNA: TGTGCCAGCAGCTCCGGGCGGAGGAATCCCTATGGCTACACCTTC.

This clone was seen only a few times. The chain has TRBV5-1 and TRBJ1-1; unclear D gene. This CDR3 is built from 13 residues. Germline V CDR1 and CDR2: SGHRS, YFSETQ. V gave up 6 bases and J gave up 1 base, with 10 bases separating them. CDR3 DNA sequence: TGCGCCAGCAAGATAGATAGGAACACTGAAGCTTTCTTT. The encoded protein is CASKIDRNTEAFF.

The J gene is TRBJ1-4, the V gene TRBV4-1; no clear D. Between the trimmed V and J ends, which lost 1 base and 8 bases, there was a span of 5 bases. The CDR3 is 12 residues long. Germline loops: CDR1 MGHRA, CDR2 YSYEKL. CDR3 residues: CASSQVHEKLFF. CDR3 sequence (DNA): TGCGCCAGCAGCCAAGTACACGAAAAACTGTTTTTT.